The 15 T cell receptor beta chains below come from one sample, sequenced in a study of yellow fever vaccine responses in identical twins. Each CDR3 protein is one row after TCRdb ran MiXCR on the RT-PCR reads. In the table there are thousands of distinct CDR3 sequences, less than 75% of which are singletons. The starting material was T cells from blood (PBMCs), unsorted or a sorted subset (not recorded which), obtained before or after yellow fever vaccination (not recorded which). The receptor set was obtained from a woman between 18 and 29 years old who received the yellow fever vaccine.

The CDR3 region has the DNA TGCAGCGTTACGCGACAGGGTCGCTACGAGCAGTACTTC. Its translation is CSVTRQGRYEQYF. The V and J genes are TRBV29-1 and TRBJ2-7; 7 positions agree with TRBD1. The CDR3 spans 13 residues. Losses at the gene ends were 5 bases for V and 3 bases for J; bases not matched to a gene: 7. CDR1 and CDR2 from the germline V gene are SQVTM and ANQGSEA.

V is TRBV6-1 and J is TRBJ1-5, with TRBD1 identical over 7 bases. Germline V lookup: CDR1 MNHNS, CDR2 SASEGT. The CDR3 runs 13 residues. J lost 3 bases, V lost 5 bases, and 1 base had no gene match. For the CDR3, the DNA is TGTGCCAGCAGTACAGGGGCCAATCAGCCCCAGCATTTT. Amino acids: CASSTGANQPQHF.

The V call is TRBV12-3 or TRBV12-4, the J call TRBJ2-2; no clear D gene. CDR3 length: 11 amino acids. V lost 6 bases and J 5 bases, leaving 4 bases between the germline ends. CDR3 amino acids: CASSRTGELFF. The DNA of the CDR3 is TGTGCCAGCAGCCGTACCGGGGAGCTGTTTTTT.

V usage is TRBV4-1 and J usage is TRBJ2-5; tentatively, D is TRBD2 (7 bases). The CDR3 totals 16 residues. Germline V gene sequence: CDR1 MGHRA, CDR2 YSYEKL. V was shortened by 4 bases and J by 2 bases, with 17 bases between the two germline ends. The CDR3 spells CASSPLGGQDQETQYF. CDR3 nucleotide sequence: TGCGCCAGCAGCCCGCTGGGGGGGCAGGATCAAGAGACCCAGTACTTC.

The chain carries TRBV11-2 and TRBJ2-3, with TRBD2 identical over 9 bases. V gave up 0 bases and J gave up 3 bases; unmatched junction bases: 7. Germline lookup yields CDR1 SGHAT and CDR2 FQNNGV. The CDR3 is made up of 17 amino acids. The CDR3, as DNA: TGTGCCAGCAGCTTAGATTTTGCGGGAGGGGGGACAGATACGCAGTATTTT. Amino acid sequence: CASSLDFAGGGTDTQYF.

The rearrangement joins TRBV18 to TRBJ2-1; weak D call: TRBD2 (5 bases). This CDR3 comprises 14 residues. V was shortened by 1 base and J by 10 bases, with 14 bases between the two germline ends. Germline V gene sequence: CDR1 KGHSH, CDR2 LQKENI. The chain's CDR3 is CASSPLLLANEQFF. The DNA for the CDR3 is TGTGCCAGCTCACCACTTCTCCTAGCCAACGAGCAGTTCTTC.

This chain uses TRBV4-2 with TRBJ2-1; TRBD2 aligns across 7 bases. The CDR3 covers 16 residues. The trim removed 3 bases at V and 7 bases at J, leaving 12 bases unmatched. Germline V gene lookup returns CDR1 LGHNA and CDR2 YNFKEQ. The chain's CDR3 is CASSHLGGGEFNEQFF. CDR3 coding DNA: TGTGCCAGCAGCCACCTCGGTGGGGGGGAGTTTAATGAGCAGTTCTTC.

There are a few counts of this clonotype. The gene calls are TRBV4-3 and TRBJ2-7; possibly TRBD2 for D (5 bases). This CDR3 is 15 amino acids long. V was clipped by 2 bases and J by 2 bases, with 13 bases between them. Germline V gene lookup returns CDR1 LGHNA and CDR2 YSLEER. The DNA of the CDR3 is TGCGCCAGCAGCCAAACTGACGGAGGTGCCTACGAGCAGTACTTC. Residues: CASSQTDGGAYEQYF.

There are a few counts of this clonotype. The V and J genes are TRBV29-1 and TRBJ2-7, with 8 bases identical to TRBD1. J was trimmed by 6 bases and V by 5 bases; bases with no gene match: 0. The CDR3 runs 10 residues. CDR1 and CDR2 (germline): SQVTM, ANQGSEA. CDR3 DNA sequence: TGCAGCGTTACAGGGGGCGAGCAGTACTTC. It specifies CSVTGGEQYF.

A note on this clonotype: One end of the junction does not line up with germline, which may come from a read error. This chain connects TRBV11-2 to TRBJ2-3, with D maybe TRBD2 (6 bases). The germline CDR1 and CDR2 sequences are SGHAT and FQNNGV. There are 14 residues in the CDR3. In DNA, the CDR3 is TGTGCCAGCAGCTTAGAGCGGGTCGCGGGGACCCAGGATTTT. Protein product: CASSLERVAGTQDF.

The chain is built from TRBV19 and TRBJ1-3; no clear D gene. V was trimmed by 7 bases and J by 7 bases, leaving 8 bases between them. CDR3 length: 11 residues. The germline V gene has CDR1 LNHDA and CDR2 SQIVND (reference sequence). The CDR3 coding sequence is TGTGCCAGTACCACCAGTAACACCATATATTTT. This codes for CASTTSNTIYF.

This clonotype was seen only a few times. The rearrangement joins TRBV7-3 to TRBJ2-7; TRBD2 matches 9 bases. Germline V lookup: CDR1 SGHTA, CDR2 FQGTGA. The trim removed 6 bases at V and 3 bases at J, leaving 3 bases unmatched. This CDR3 comprises 13 residues. The CDR3 sequence: CASRTSGSYEQYF. CDR3 sequence (DNA): TGTGCCAGCAGGACTAGCGGAAGCTACGAGCAGTACTTC.

As regards this clonotype: One end of the junction is discordant with germline, which a read error may explain. V usage is TRBV5-1 and J usage is TRBJ2-7; tentatively, D is TRBD1 or TRBD2 (6 bases each). CDR3 length equals 16 residues. Looked up from germline, CDR1 is SGHRS and CDR2 is YFSETQ. CDR3 protein: CASSWGPNGDSYEQHF. The CDR3 nucleotides read TGCGCCAGCAGCTGGGGGCCTAACGGGGACTCCTACGAGCAGCACTTC.

The chain couples TRBV30 to TRBJ2-5; D not resolved. Deletions cut 5 bases from V and 3 bases from J, with 16 bases between. CDR1 is GTSNPN and CDR2 is SVGIG in the germline V gene (reference sequence). The CDR3 totals 14 residues. The CDR3 spells CAWSLARSKETQYF. Written as DNA, the CDR3 is TGTGCCTGGTCTCTGGCTAGGTCGAAAGAGACCCAGTACTTC.

J is TRBJ1-5 and V is TRBV30; weak D call: TRBD1 (6 bases). This CDR3 contains 15 residues. The germline CDR1 and CDR2 sequences are GTSNPN and SVGIG (reference sequence). Trimming took 1 base from V and 0 from J, leaving 10 bases between them. The CDR3, as DNA: TGTGCCTGGAGTGAGCAGGGGTATAGCAATCAGCCCCAGCATTTT. This sequence encodes CAWSEQGYSNQPQHF.